This T cell receptor beta chain was documented in a study of T cell responses to AZD1222 COVID-19 vaccine. Findings of the study overall: Repertoire samples came only from after the peak T cell response.

V lost 4 bases to trimming and J lost 5 bases, with 12 bases between them. From germline, CDR1 is SGHNT and CDR2 YYREEE (reference sequence). The CDR3 is made up of 13 amino acids. Some clones are missing from TCRdb's copy, which holds only in-frame ones; the method was immunoSEQ multiplex PCR. Altogether around 190,000 clones are present, 88% being singletons, with the ten largest covering about 0.53%. With respect to this clone: The target antigen is unknown.

The TCR comes from an adult in good health. The V and J genes are TRBV5-4 and TRBJ2-5; D not certain. The input for sequencing was peripheral blood, taken on day 0 of AZD1222 vaccination. In DNA, the CDR3 is TGTGCCAGCAGCCCGGAGTCTCCGGAGACCCAGTACTTC. Protein product: CASSPESPETQYF.